The source of this T cell receptor (beta chain) is a study of T cell responses to AZD1222 COVID-19 vaccine. General study findings and limits: Repertoires in all cases were sampled only once the peak T cell response had passed. Following two doses of AZD1222, Spike-specific TCR breadth and depth rose.

Clones were read by immunoSEQ multiplex PCR, and TCRdb kept only the in-frame ones, dropping some. The table includes about 100,000 clones, approximately 87% detected once. The V end was cut by 2 bases, the J end by 8 bases, with 18 bases between. Germline values: CDR1 MGHRA, CDR2 YSYEKL. The CDR3 length is 15 residues. Comments on this clone: The target antigen is unknown.

The starting material was peripheral blood, obtained on day 0 of AZD1222 vaccination. This sequence was found in an adult in good health. The rearrangement joins TRBV4-1 to TRBJ1-2; D not resolved. The CDR3 sequence is CASSQFFSREGGYTF. The CDR3 nucleotides are TGCGCCAGCAGCCAATTTTTTTCGCGGGAGGGAGGCTACACCTTC.